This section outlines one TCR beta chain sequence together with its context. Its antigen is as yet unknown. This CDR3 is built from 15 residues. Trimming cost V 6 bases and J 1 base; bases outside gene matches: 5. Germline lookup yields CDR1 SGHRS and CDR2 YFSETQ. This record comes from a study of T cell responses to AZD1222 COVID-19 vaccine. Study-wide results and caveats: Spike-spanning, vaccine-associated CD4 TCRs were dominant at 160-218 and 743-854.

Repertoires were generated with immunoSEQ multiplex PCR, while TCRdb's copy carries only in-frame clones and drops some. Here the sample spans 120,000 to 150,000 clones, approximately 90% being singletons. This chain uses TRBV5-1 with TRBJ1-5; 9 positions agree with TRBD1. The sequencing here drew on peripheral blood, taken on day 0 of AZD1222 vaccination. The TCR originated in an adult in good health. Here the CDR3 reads CASKPTGGSNQPQHF. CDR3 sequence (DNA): TGCGCCAGCAAGCCTACAGGGGGCAGCAATCAGCCCCAGCATTTT.